The clone carrying this TCR beta chain came up once. What it binds is not known. Using immunoSEQ multiplex PCR, the repertoire was profiled, and TCRdb retains in-frame clones only, with some absent. Of 100,000 to 150,000 clones in the sample, 88% were seen once. The data derive from a study of cytomegalovirus exposure and HLA in healthy donors. V trimming: 3 bases; J trimming: 5 bases; junction bases outside the gene matches: 8. The germline V gene has CDR1 SGHRS and CDR2 YFSETQ. This CDR3 is 15 amino acids long. Study-wide results and caveats: The classifier reportedly diagnosed cytomegalovirus status with high sensitivity and specificity. Most observed TCR sequences were rare, whereas some public TCRs were detected in many donors. Over 150 TCR beta chains were listed as cytomegalovirus-associated.

The rearrangement uses TRBV5-1 and TRBJ2-1; 7 positions agree with TRBD2. Sequencing was performed on PBMCs. The clonotype was recovered from a man in his thirties or forties in good health and CMV-seronegative. As DNA, the CDR3 is TGCGCCAGCAGCTCGGGCCGGGACTACCACAATGAGCAGTTCTTC. Its protein is CASSSGRDYHNEQFF.